This T cell receptor (beta chain) was identified during a study of tumor and adjacent non-tumor tissue in lung cancer. At the level of the study: The cohort had 12 adenocarcinoma, a couple of squamous cell and 1 small cell patients. Each sample yielded millions of productive TCRbeta reads on average.

Study-wide points: Tumor repertoires had a smaller top 100 clone share than normal lung.

The template was RNA from unsorted bulk tissue. This non-tumor lung sample came from over 3 cm beyond the tumor edge. Between August and November 2014, newly diagnosed, chemotherapy-naive lung cancer patients underwent thoracic surgery in China. In the case of this clonotype: What it binds is unknown. A read error is likely, as this CDR3 ends without the conserved phenylalanine or tryptophan.

The library came from three nested PCR rounds adapted from ARM-PCR protocols. Via MiXCR, TCRdb re-called the multiplex PCR reads, giving one row per CDR3 protein. The sample contains 80,000 to 100,000 distinct CDR3 sequences, approximately 80% of which appear only once. This clonotype was sampled from a man aged 60-69 years with small cell lung cancer. Sequencing used distant non-tumor lung tissue.

The CDR3 is CASSRDPLVGEAFI. DNA of the CDR3: TGTGCCAGCAGCCGAGACCCCCTGGTGGGTGAAGCTTTCATT. V is TRBV4-2 and J is TRBJ1-1; D is uncertain. CDR3 length: 14 amino acids. Germline CDR1 reads LGHNA; CDR2 reads YNFKEQ. V lost 4 bases and J 7 bases, leaving 16 bases between the germline ends.